These 22 T cell receptor beta chains were all obtained from the same sample, sequenced in a study of blood T cell repertoires in COVID-19. Using immunoSEQ multiplex PCR, the repertoire was profiled, and TCRdb retains in-frame clones only, with some absent. The table lists 200,000 or so clones, about 79% of them singletons. The sample comprised PBMCs or T cells enriched from blood (not recorded which). The receptors come from a woman aged 40 to 55 with acute COVID-19.

This clone was seen more than once but under ten times. The chain links TRBV28 to TRBJ2-3; D is possibly TRBD1 (6 bases). CDR1 and CDR2 (germline): MDHEN, SYDVKM. This CDR3 is built from 16 residues. The V and J ends lost 2 bases and 0 bases respectively, with 12 bases between them. In nucleotides, the CDR3 is TGTGCCAGCAGTTTAGGAGCAGGGACAAGCACAGATACGCAGTATTTT. Protein sequence: CASSLGAGTSTDTQYF.

The chain recombines TRBV18 with TRBJ2-6; a possible D gene is TRBD2 (6 bases). This CDR3 spans 15 amino acids. Looked up from germline, CDR1 is KGHSH and CDR2 is LQKENI. The V gene lost 6 bases and the J gene lost 4 bases, with 13 bases spanning the gap. This CDR3 is CASSDRRAGANVLTF. CDR3 bases: TGTGCCAGCTCCGACCGGAGGGCAGGGGCCAACGTCCTGACTTTC.

The J gene is TRBJ2-3, the V gene TRBV27, with 10 bases lining up with TRBD2. Trimming at V came to 4 bases and at J to 2 bases, leaving 3 bases not matched to a gene. Looked up from germline, CDR1 is MNHEY and CDR2 is SMNVEV (reference sequence). The CDR3 has 15 amino acids. CDR3 loop: CASSWTSGNTDTQYF. In DNA, the CDR3 is TGTGCCAGCAGTTGGACTAGCGGAAACACAGATACGCAGTATTTT.

This clone has only a few counts. V and J are TRBV6-1 and TRBJ2-3; TRBD2 might be the D (7 bases). Deletions cut 2 bases from V and 5 bases from J, with 20 bases between. Germline V lookup: CDR1 MNHNS, CDR2 SASEGT. The CDR3 is 17 residues long. CDR3 protein: CASSEPRGAVDRDTQYF. The CDR3 nucleotides read TGTGCCAGCAGTGAACCCCGGGGGGCGGTGGATCGAGATACGCAGTATTTT.

J is TRBJ1-1 and V is TRBV28; the D gene is possibly TRBD1 (6 bases). The CDR3 sequence is 17 residues long. V lost 1 base and J lost 0, with 15 bases in between. Germline loops: CDR1 MDHEN, CDR2 SYDVKM. The CDR3: CASSLSPGTSMNTEAFF. Here the CDR3 DNA reads TGTGCCAGCAGTTTATCCCCCGGGACATCTATGAACACTGAAGCTTTCTTT.

This chain joins TRBV5-5 and TRBJ2-7; D remains unclear. Trimming removed 0 bases from V and 3 bases from J, with 16 bases in between. The germline gives CDR1 SGHKS, CDR2 YYEKEE (reference sequence). The CDR3 is 16 residues long. This chain's CDR3 is CASSLGATGIDYEQYF. CDR3 in DNA: TGTGCCAGCAGCTTGGGGGCGACCGGTATCGACTACGAGCAGTACTTC.

DNA of the CDR3: TGTGCCAGCAGTTTAATGAGGACTGGCGGAGAGCAGTACTTC. The encoded protein is CASSLMRTGGEQYF. The chain joins TRBV27 to TRBJ2-7; weak D call: TRBD2 (5 bases). Trimming left V 2 bases short and J 7 bases short, with 15 bases between. CDR1 is MNHEY, CDR2 SMNVEV, per germline (reference sequence). This CDR3 region has 14 residues.

The V gene is TRBV6-2 or TRBV6-3, the J gene TRBJ2-1; 13 nucleotides agree with TRBD2. Germline CDR1 and CDR2: MNHEY and SVGEGT. The CDR3 loop spans 16 amino acids. V was clipped by 6 bases and J by 9 bases; unmatched bases: 11. Written as DNA, the CDR3 is TGTGCCAGCAGCCCTGGACTAGCGGGAGTCTCGGGTGAGCAGTTCTTC. Translating it yields CASSPGLAGVSGEQFF.

The rearrangement uses TRBV13 and TRBJ2-1; 10 bases align to TRBD2. The J segment lost 3 bases and the V segment lost 5 bases, leaving 4 bases of the junction unmatched. Germline values: CDR1 PRHDT, CDR2 FYEKMQ (reference sequence). The CDR3 contains 15 residues. The CDR3 sequence: CASSPAGGIYNEQFF. The CDR3 region has the DNA TGTGCCAGCAGCCCAGCGGGGGGGATCTACAATGAGCAGTTCTTC.

Comment on this clone: The sample has other DNA sequences that encode this CDR3 too. CDR3 amino acids: CASTENTDTQYF. The CDR3 DNA is TGCGCCAGCACTGAGAACACAGATACGCAGTATTTT. V and J are TRBV5-1 and TRBJ2-3; D gene ambiguous. V was pared by 6 bases and J by 2 bases, with 7 bases between. CDR1 and CDR2 (germline): SGHRS, YFSETQ. This CDR3 region has 12 residues.

The V and J genes are TRBV2 and TRBJ2-3; the match to TRBD1 covers 7 bases. The V and J ends lost 7 bases and 0 bases, in that order; junction bases with no gene match: 7. This CDR3 has 15 amino acids. Germline CDR1 SNHLY, CDR2 FYNNEI. The DNA for the CDR3 is TGTGCCAGCATTGCGGACAGGAGGAGCACAGATACGCAGTATTTT. This sequence encodes CASIADRRSTDTQYF.

This clone was found once. This chain links TRBV18 with TRBJ2-7, with TRBD2 matching 8 bases. Germline V gene sequence: CDR1 KGHSH, CDR2 LQKENI. The CDR3 length is 15 residues. V was pared by 5 bases and J by 1 base, with 7 bases of the junction left unmatched. The CDR3 protein is CASSSGASGSYEQYF. Here the CDR3 DNA reads TGTGCCAGCTCATCAGGCGCTAGCGGGTCCTACGAGCAGTACTTC. Full variable domain (outside the CDR3, taken from reference TRBV18 and TRBJ2-7): NAGVMQNPRHLVRRRGQEARLRCSPMKGHSHVYWYRQLPEEGLKFMVYLQKENIIDESGMPKERFSAEFPKEGPSILRIQQVVRGDSAAYFCASSSGASGSYEQYFGPGTRLTVT.

The chain links TRBV11-3 to TRBJ2-3; D remains unclear. The CDR3 contains 13 residues. V was clipped by 3 bases and J by 1 base, with 5 bases between them. Germline-derived CDR1 and CDR2 are SGHNT and YENEEA. The CDR3 sequence is CASSLAGTDTQYF. The DNA for the CDR3 is TGTGCCAGCAGCTTGGCGGGCACAGATACGCAGTATTTT.

This clone came up a few times. The rearrangement joins TRBV30 to TRBJ1-2, with a weak D call TRBD1 (6 bases). CDR1 is GTSNPN and CDR2 is SVGIG in the germline V gene (reference sequence). The CDR3 runs 14 residues. The ends were cut back, 3 bases at V and 6 bases at J, with 17 bases in the middle. CDR3 in amino acids: CAWRRPTGGHGYTF. The CDR3 region has the DNA TGTGCCTGGAGGAGACCGACAGGTGGGCATGGCTACACCTTC.

A single count supports this clone. The chain links TRBV5-5 to TRBJ1-5; maybe TRBD1 (6 bases). Germline CDR1 and CDR2: SGHKS and YYEKEE (reference sequence). V was clipped by 4 bases and J by 1 base, with 12 bases between them. There are 15 residues in the CDR3. The CDR3 DNA sequence: TGTGCCAGCAGCCACAGGGCAGGCAGCAATCAGCCCCAGCATTTT. It translates to CASSHRAGSNQPQHF. Filled out from reference TRBV5-5 and TRBJ1-5, the complete variable domain reads DAGVTQSPTHLIKTRGQQVTLRCSPISGHKSVSWYQQVLGQGPQFIFQYYEKEERGRGNFPDRFSARQFPNYSSELNVNALLLGDSALYLCASSHRAGSNQPQHFGDGTRLSIL.

The rearrangement links TRBV19 to TRBJ2-1, with a possible D match to TRBD1 (6 bases). Germline V CDR1 and CDR2: LNHDA, SQIVND (reference sequence). This CDR3 is 14 amino acids long. Trimming took off 8 bases at V and 8 bases at J, with 19 bases between the two ends. The CDR3 bases are TGTGCCAGTGAGGGGCAGGGGAAAGGCCATGAGCAGTTCTTC. Protein sequence: CASEGQGKGHEQFF.

In its sample, this clone was seen a few times. The CDR3 DNA is TGTGCCAGCAGTCCTGGGACTAGCCCATACAATGAGCAGTTCTTC. Translated, it gives CASSPGTSPYNEQFF. The chain couples TRBV27 to TRBJ2-1, with 9 bases that match TRBD2. Losses at the gene ends were 5 bases for V and 4 bases for J; bases not matched to a gene: 6. Germline assignment: CDR1 MNHEY and CDR2 SMNVEV (reference sequence). This CDR3 comprises 15 residues.

CDR3 in DNA: TGCGCCAGCAGCTTGATAGGGACAGGGACCCTTAACACTGAAGCTTTCTTT. This encodes CASSLIGTGTLNTEAFF. V is TRBV5-1 and J is TRBJ1-1; 9 bases map to TRBD1. CDR3 length equals 17 residues. Germline trimming cut 1 base from V and 2 bases from J; bases unmatched to any gene: 9. Germline assignment: CDR1 SGHRS and CDR2 YFSETQ.

This clone is a singleton in its sample. V and J are TRBV14 and TRBJ2-6, with a possible D match to TRBD1 (5 bases). This CDR3 spans 16 amino acids. The V and J ends lost 0 bases and 2 bases respectively, with 8 bases between them. CDR1 is SGHDN and CDR2 is FVKESK in the germline V gene. Here the CDR3 reads CASSQDLGAGANVLTF. Written as DNA, the CDR3 is TGTGCCAGCAGCCAAGATTTAGGGGCTGGGGCCAACGTCCTGACTTTC.

The chain has TRBV19 and TRBJ2-4; 9 bases align to TRBD1. V lost 6 bases and J lost 1; bases outside the gene matches: 10. The CDR3 covers 17 residues. CDR1 LNHDA and CDR2 SQIVND come from the germline V gene (reference sequence). In nucleotides, the CDR3 is TGTGCCAGTAGACCAGACAGGGGGGTCAGTGCCAAAAACATTCAGTACTTC. Translation gives CASRPDRGVSAKNIQYF.

There are a few counts of this clone. The gene calls are TRBV6-5 and TRBJ2-5, with 7 bases aligning to TRBD2. J lost 4 bases, V lost 6 bases, and 5 bases had no gene match. The length of the CDR3 is 13 residues. Germline loops: CDR1 MNHEY, CDR2 SVGAGI. This CDR3 is CASSAGARETQYF. DNA for the CDR3: TGTGCCAGCAGCGCGGGAGCCCGAGAGACCCAGTACTTC.

The V call is TRBV5-5, the J call TRBJ1-2; TRBD1 might be the D (5 bases). Looked up from germline, CDR1 is SGHKS and CDR2 is YYEKEE (reference sequence). V shed 2 bases and J shed 2 bases, with 19 bases lying between them. The CDR3 has 17 residues. CDR3 residues: CASSFRRGAMGNYGYTF. Here the CDR3 DNA reads TGTGCCAGCAGCTTTCGGCGCGGGGCAATGGGGAACTATGGCTACACCTTC.